This TCR beta chain was identified in a study of shared clonotypes between healthy human individuals. The study ran the assay at deep level. The repertoire was sequenced with immunoSEQ multiplex PCR; TCRdb's copy has only in-frame clones and lacks some. Of some 1,900,000 clones listed, less than 95% are singletons. Germline CDR1 and CDR2: LGHNA and YSLEER. Trimming at V came to 1 base and at J to 1 base, leaving 6 bases not matched to a gene. This CDR3 has 17 amino acids. The naive CD8 population came from CD45RO-negative cells selected for CCR7, without terminally differentiated effector memory CD45RA+ cells.

The gene calls are TRBV4-3 and TRBJ2-3; 9 bases fit TRBD2. The source material was naive CD8+ T cells sorted from blood. The clonotype originates from a man between 18 and 29 years old in good health. The CDR3 sequence: CASSQGVAGVGTDTQYF. In DNA, the CDR3 is TGCGCCAGCAGCCAAGGGGTAGCGGGAGTGGGCACAGATACGCAGTATTTT.